A single sample gave rise to the 16 T cell receptor beta chains below, sequenced in a study of OX40 agonist ivuxolimab in advanced cancers. Sequencing used immunoSEQ multiplex PCR; TCRdb keeps in-frame clones, though not all of them. The profile shows about 66,000 clones, 75% to 90% of them singletons. The material sequenced was CD4+ or CD8+ T cells sorted from blood, taken in a trial of the OX40 agonist ivuxolimab. The receptors stem from an adult with an advanced solid tumor such as melanoma, head and neck, liver or kidney cancer.

CDR3 nucleotide sequence: TGTGCCAGCTCACCATATAGGAGGGACAGTAATTCACCCCTCCACTTT. It yields the protein CASSPYRRDSNSPLHF. This chain links TRBV18 with TRBJ1-6; 7 nucleotides match TRBD1. J gave up 6 bases and V 2 bases, and 7 bases lay outside the gene matches. CDR3 length: 16 residues. CDR1 is KGHSH, CDR2 LQKENI, per germline.

CDR3 coding DNA: TGCAGCGCCAGCGACAGGGCCGACCGAGACTACACCTTC. Translating it yields CSASDRADRDYTF. The rearrangement joins TRBV29-1 to TRBJ1-2, with TRBD1 identical over 7 bases. The junction had 15 bases not matched to a gene; V was cut back by 7 bases and J by 10 bases. The CDR3 length is 13 residues. CDR1 is SQVTM, CDR2 ANQGSEA, per germline.

V usage is TRBV5-4 and J usage is TRBJ2-1, with 12 bases matching TRBD2. Germline CDR1 and CDR2: SGHNT and YYREEE (reference sequence). The CDR3 runs to 15 residues. Trimming took 3 bases from V and 8 from J; bases not matched to a gene: 6. The CDR3 DNA sequence: TGTGCCAGCAGCTCTTCTAGCGGGGGGGCCCATGAGCAGTTCTTC. This encodes CASSSSSGGAHEQFF.

The chain joins TRBV9 to TRBJ1-2; D is perhaps TRBD1 (5 bases). The CDR3 length is 14 residues. Germline lookup yields CDR1 SGDLS and CDR2 YYNGEE. V was cut by 0 bases and J by 7 bases, with 13 bases left in between. The CDR3 DNA is TGTGCCAGCAGCGTAGAGGCGTCGGGGACTGGCTACACCTTC. Amino acids: CASSVEASGTGYTF. Drawing the rest from reference TRBV9 and TRBJ1-2, the complete variable domain is DSGVTQTPKHLITATGQRVTLRCSPRSGDLSVYWYQQSLDQGLQFLIQYYNGEERAKGNILERFSAQQFPDLHSELNLSSLELGDSALYFCASSVEASGTGYTFGSGTRLTVV.

The CDR3 nucleotides read TGTGCCAGCAGCTTACAAACCGGGGAGCTGTTTTTT. Translation: CASSLQTGELFF. V gene TRBV7-6 combines with J gene TRBJ2-2; D gene unclear. The CDR3 has 12 amino acids. Germline CDR1 reads SGHVS; CDR2 reads FNYEAQ. With 2 bases removed from V and 5 bases from J, the gap between germline ends came to 3 bases. Supplemented by reference TRBV7-6 and TRBJ2-2, the full variable domain reads GAGVSQSPRYKVTKRGQDVALRCDPISGHVSLYWYRQALGQGPEFLTYFNYEAQQDKSGLPNDRFSAERPEGSISTLTIQRTEQRDSAMYRCASSLQTGELFFGEGSRLTVL.

The rearrangement uses TRBV18 and TRBJ2-3; a possible D gene is TRBD2 (10 bases). Germline-derived CDR1 and CDR2 are KGHSH and LQKENI. Trimming took 5 bases from V and 0 from J, leaving 30 bases between them. This CDR3 is 21 amino acids long. The CDR3 loop is CASSLTPKGTGTSESTDTQYF. The CDR3 nucleotides are TGTGCCAGCTCATTAACCCCTAAGGGGACAGGGACTAGCGAAAGCACAGATACGCAGTATTTT.

CDR3 sequence: CASSSSDRGNEQFF. The CDR3 region has the DNA TGTGCCAGCAGCTCCAGCGACAGGGGAAATGAGCAGTTCTTC. The V and J genes are TRBV7-2 and TRBJ2-1; 8 bases agree with TRBD1. V gave up 4 bases and J gave up 7 bases; unmatched junction bases: 6. The germline gives CDR1 SGHTA, CDR2 FQGNSA. The CDR3 loop spans 14 amino acids.

The V call is TRBV29-1, the J call TRBJ1-4, with a possible D match to TRBD1 (5 bases). Trimming cost V 4 bases and J 8 bases, with 23 bases left between them. The germline CDR1 and CDR2 sequences are SQVTM and ANQGSEA. The CDR3 loop spans 16 amino acids. In DNA, the CDR3 is TGCAGCGTTGCTGTCCCCCCGGGACGAAGGATGGAAAAACTGTTTTTT. Translating gives CSVAVPPGRRMEKLFF. Full variable domain (outside the CDR3, taken from reference TRBV29-1 and TRBJ1-4): SAVISQKPSRDICQRGTSLTIQCQVDSQVTMMFWYRQQPGQSLTLIATANQGSEATYESGFVIDKFPISRPNLTFSTLTVSNMSPEDSSIYLCSVAVPPGRRMEKLFFGSGTQLSVL.

The chain combines TRBV2 with TRBJ2-6; D call uncertain. Germline CDR1 and CDR2: SNHLY and FYNNEI. V lost 7 bases to trimming and J lost 0 bases, with 10 bases between them. The CDR3 sequence is 15 residues long. CDR3 in DNA: TGTGCCAGCACTAACATACGCTCTGGGGCCAACGTCCTGACTTTC. It is translated as CASTNIRSGANVLTF.

The V and J genes are TRBV7-2 and TRBJ2-2, with 8 positions matching TRBD2. This CDR3 is 16 amino acids long. Looked up from germline, CDR1 is SGHTA and CDR2 is FQGNSA. The trim removed 5 bases at V and 3 bases at J, leaving 8 bases unmatched. The CDR3 sequence: CASSTNSGADTGELFF. The CDR3 coding sequence is TGTGCCAGCAGCACGAATAGCGGGGCAGACACCGGGGAGCTGTTTTTT.

As DNA, the CDR3 is TGTGCCAGCCGTATAGGGAGGAACACCGGGGAGCTGTTTTTT. It yields the protein CASRIGRNTGELFF. V and J are TRBV2 and TRBJ2-2; maybe TRBD2 (5 bases). The CDR3 is 14 residues long. The germline gives CDR1 SNHLY, CDR2 FYNNEI. Trimming left V 8 bases short and J 1 base short, with 11 bases between. Full variable domain (rest looked up from reference TRBV2 and TRBJ2-2): EPEVTQTPSHQVTQMGQEVILRCVPISNHLYFYWYRQILGQKVEFLVSFYNNEISEKSEIFDDQFSVERPDGSNFTLKIRSTKLEDSAMYFCASRIGRNTGELFFGEGSRLTVL.

The chain has TRBV5-1 and TRBJ2-5; no reliable D call. The germline V and J ends were trimmed by 0 bases and 4 bases, with 10 bases remaining between them. This CDR3 has 14 amino acids. Germline V gives CDR1 SGHRS, CDR2 YFSETQ. CDR3 sequence (DNA): TGCGCCAGCAGCTTGGTAGGACCTAGAGAGACCCAGTACTTC. It is translated as CASSLVGPRETQYF.

CDR3 nucleotide sequence: TGTGCCAGCAGCGCCCGCGGACAGGGCAATTCACCCCTCCACTTT. Its protein product is CASSARGQGNSPLHF. The rearrangement uses TRBV9 and TRBJ1-6; 8 nucleotides agree with TRBD1. The germline V gene has CDR1 SGDLS and CDR2 YYNGEE. V lost 3 bases, J lost 7 bases, and 6 bases stayed unmatched. The length of the CDR3 is 15 residues.

This chain uses TRBV7-3 with TRBJ2-5; 8 positions agree with TRBD1. V gave up 4 bases and J gave up 1 base; unmatched junction bases: 8. This CDR3 is built from 16 residues. Germline V gene sequence: CDR1 SGHTA, CDR2 FQGTGA. The DNA for the CDR3 is TGTGCCAGCAGCTCCGGGACAGGACCTACCCAAGAGACCCAGTACTTC. Translated, it gives CASSSGTGPTQETQYF.

The chain has TRBV19 and TRBJ1-4; D call uncertain. Per the germline V gene, CDR1 is LNHDA and CDR2 is SQIVND (reference sequence). V was cut by 5 bases and J by 3 bases, with 13 bases left in between. This CDR3 has 15 residues. The CDR3: CASSLGRESNEKLFF. For the CDR3, the DNA is TGTGCCAGTAGTCTGGGGAGGGAATCTAATGAAAAACTGTTTTTT.

This clone has just a few counts. The chain is built from TRBV10-3 and TRBJ1-1; D is ambiguous. V was clipped by 6 bases and J by 1 base, with 12 bases between them. Germline V lookup: CDR1 ENHRY, CDR2 SYGVKD. The CDR3 contains 14 residues. CDR3 nucleotides: TGTGCCATCAGCAACTCCCCGCGGAACACTGAAGCTTTCTTT. It encodes CAISNSPRNTEAFF.